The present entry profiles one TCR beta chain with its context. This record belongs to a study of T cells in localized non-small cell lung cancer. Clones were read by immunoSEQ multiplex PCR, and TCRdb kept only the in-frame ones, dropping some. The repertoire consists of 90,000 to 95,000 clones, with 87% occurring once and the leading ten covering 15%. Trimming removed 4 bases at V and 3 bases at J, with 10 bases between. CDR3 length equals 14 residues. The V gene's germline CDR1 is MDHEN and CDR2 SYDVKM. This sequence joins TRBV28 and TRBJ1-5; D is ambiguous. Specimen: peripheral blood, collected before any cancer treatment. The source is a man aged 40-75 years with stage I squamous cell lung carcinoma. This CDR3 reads CASSYSSSNQPQHF. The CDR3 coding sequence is TGTGCCAGCAGTTATAGCTCCTCCAATCAGCCCCAGCATTTT. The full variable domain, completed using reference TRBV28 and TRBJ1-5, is DVKVTQSSRYLVKRTGEKVFLECVQDMDHENMFWYRQDPGLGLRLIYFSYDVKMKEKGDIPEGYSVSREKKERFSLILESASTNQTSMYLCASSYSSSNQPQHFGDGTRLSIL.